These 7 T cell receptor beta chains came from one sample sequenced in a study of T cell repertoires in cytomegalovirus infection. Their antigens remain unidentified. TCRdb reanalysed the reads using MiXCR and keeps one entry per CDR3 protein. This repertoire shows more than 40,000 distinct CDR3 sequences, roughly 22% found once; its top ten account for 70% to 90%. The sample was CD8+ T cells from cultured PBMCs, taken from culture after CMV antigen stimulation. The receptors shown here come from a human donor in good health (CMV status not recorded). Some clones in this sample may be carry-over from other donors' samples.

The genes are TRBV7-6 and TRBJ1-4; D perhaps matches TRBD1 (5 bases). The CDR3 spans 15 residues. The germline V gene encodes CDR1 SGHVS and CDR2 FNYEAQ. The V gene lost 1 base and the J gene lost 7 bases, with 13 bases spanning the gap. The CDR3 reads CASSLEPNGGEKLFF. CDR3 in DNA: TGTGCCAGCAGCTTAGAACCGAATGGGGGTGAAAAACTGTTTTTT.

There are a few counts of this clonotype. The V call is TRBV12-5, the J call TRBJ1-5, with a tentative D call TRBD1 (5 bases). The CDR3 consists of 13 residues. Germline assignment: CDR1 LGHNT and CDR2 FRNRAP. The V end was cut by 6 bases, the J end by 7 bases, with 13 bases between. The CDR3: CASGSGGWQPQHF. The CDR3 DNA reads TGTGCTAGTGGGTCGGGGGGGTGGCAGCCCCAGCATTTT.

This clonotype was seen only a few times. The chain combines TRBV27 with TRBJ1-2; 10 bases are a match to TRBD1. Germline V gene lookup returns CDR1 MNHEY and CDR2 SMNVEV (reference sequence). The length of the CDR3 is 15 residues. V lost 6 bases and J lost 4; bases outside the gene matches: 8. The CDR3 loop is CASSPGQGILYGYTF. The CDR3 nucleotides are TGTGCCAGCAGCCCGGGACAGGGGATACTCTATGGCTACACCTTC.

This clonotype was detected ten times or more. The rearrangement joins TRBV7-9 to TRBJ2-5, with 10 bases matching TRBD1. This CDR3 is built from 15 residues. Germline trimming cut 4 bases from V and 5 bases from J; bases unmatched to any gene: 7. From germline, CDR1 is SEHNR and CDR2 FQNEAQ (reference sequence). The DNA for the CDR3 is TGTGCCAGCAGCTCCTCCCGGACAGGGGGTGAGACCCAGTACTTC. As protein: CASSSSRTGGETQYF. Together with reference TRBV7-9 and TRBJ2-5, the CDR3 gives the full variable domain: DTGVSQNPRHKITKRGQNVTFRCDPISEHNRLYWYRQTLGQGPEFLTYFQNEAQLEKSRLLSDRFSAERPKGSFSTLEIQRTEQGDSAMYLCASSSSRTGGETQYFGPGTRLLVL.

In its sample, this clonotype was seen a few times. This chain links TRBV7-6 with TRBJ2-1; perhaps TRBD1 as D (5 bases). The CDR3 runs to 14 residues. Germline V gene data show CDR1 as SGHVS and CDR2 as FNYEAQ. V was cut by 5 bases and J by 6 bases, with 14 bases left in between. In nucleotides, the CDR3 is TGTGCCAGCAGCCCAAATCCCAGGGTCAATGAGCAGTTCTTC. It specifies CASSPNPRVNEQFF.

This clonotype was found a few times. The J gene is TRBJ2-5, the V gene TRBV5-5; 8 bases match TRBD2. The length of the CDR3 is 15 residues. V dropped 5 bases and J dropped 7; count of bases not matched to a gene: 13. Germline-derived CDR1 and CDR2 are SGHKS and YYEKEE (reference sequence). CDR3 residues: CASSSELGLVPTQYF. CDR3 bases: TGTGCCAGCAGTTCCGAGCTGGGACTAGTCCCGACCCAGTACTTC.

V and J are TRBV28 and TRBJ1-5; TRBD1 matches 7 bases. Germline CDR1 reads MDHEN; CDR2 reads SYDVKM. The V and J ends lost 5 bases and 7 bases, in that order; junction bases with no gene match: 14. This CDR3 is built from 16 residues. The CDR3 nucleotides read TGTGCCAGCAGTCCACCCTTCGACAGGGCGAGCCAGCCCCAGCATTTT. Encoded protein: CASSPPFDRASQPQHF.